The present TCR beta chain was sequenced within a study of radiotherapy plus CTLA-4 blockade in lung cancer. Libraries were prepared by immunoSEQ multiplex PCR; TCRdb keeps only in-frame clonotypes and omits some of them. The sample has tens of thousands of clones, approximately 79% seen once. CDR1 MDHEN and CDR2 SYDVKM come from the germline V gene. Trimming took 5 bases from V and 3 from J; bases not matched to a gene: 11. This CDR3 is built from 18 residues. This TCR came from a human donor with non-small cell lung cancer that progressed on radiotherapy plus ipilimumab. The chain links TRBV28 to TRBJ2-2; 11 nucleotides line up with TRBD2. Sequenced material: peripheral blood, taken from a patient treated with radiotherapy plus ipilimumab. The CDR3 reads CASSDPPSTSGDTGELFF. In DNA form, the CDR3 reads TGTGCCAGCAGTGACCCTCCCTCGACTAGCGGGGACACCGGGGAGCTGTTTTTT.